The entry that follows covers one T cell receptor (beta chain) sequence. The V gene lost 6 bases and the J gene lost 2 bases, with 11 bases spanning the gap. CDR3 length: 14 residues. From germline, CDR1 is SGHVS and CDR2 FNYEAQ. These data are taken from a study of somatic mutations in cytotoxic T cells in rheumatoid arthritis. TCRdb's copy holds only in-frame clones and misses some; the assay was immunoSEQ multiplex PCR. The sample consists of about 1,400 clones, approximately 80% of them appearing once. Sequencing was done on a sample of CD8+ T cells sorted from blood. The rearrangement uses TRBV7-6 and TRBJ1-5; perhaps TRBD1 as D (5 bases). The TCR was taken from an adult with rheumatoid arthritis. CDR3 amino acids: CASSRGGGNQPQHF. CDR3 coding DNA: TGTGCCAGCAGTCGGGGGGGAGGCAATCAGCCCCAGCATTTT.